Listed below are T cell receptor beta chains from one sample, sequenced in a study of T cell repertoires in cytomegalovirus infection. TCRdb analysed the reads with MiXCR anew, one entry per CDR3 protein. The sample has approximately 300,000 distinct CDR3 sequences, about 29% seen once; the top ten hold 15% to 20%. No antigen has been identified for these receptors. The starting material was cultured PBMCs, obtained from culture after CMV antigen stimulation. Receptors were obtained from a human donor in good health (CMV status not recorded). Some clones in this sample may be carry-over from other donors' samples. Each CDR3 is given with its conserved first and last residue. A D gene is named only where the DNA matches it firmly. Clone size is stated in some rows and not others, as once, few, many or a class when expanded.

j_gene,v_gene,abundance,d_gene,CDR3aa,CDR3nt
TRBJ2-5,TRBV12-3/TRBV12-4,NA,NA,CASSLGIWETQYF,TGTGCCAGCAGTTTAGGGATCTGGGAGACCCAGTACTTC
TRBJ2-2,TRBV5-4,NA,NA,CASSRRLGANTGELFF,TGTGCCAGCAGCAGACGTTTAGGGGCGAACACCGGGGAGCTGTTTTTT
TRBJ2-5,TRBV12-5,NA,TRBD1,CASGPDREETQYF,TGTGCTAGTGGCCCGGACAGGGAAGAGACCCAGTACTTC
TRBJ1-1,TRBV10-3,few,NA,CAISEGGAEAFF,TGTGCCATCAGTGAGGGGGGGGCTGAAGCTTTCTTT
TRBJ2-2,TRBV19,NA,TRBD2,CASSRYPSGRGTGELFF,TGTGCCAGTAGTAGATATCCCAGCGGGAGGGGCACCGGGGAGCTGTTTTTT
TRBJ2-1,TRBV20-1,NA,TRBD2,CSARDLAGGNNEQFF,TGCAGTGCTAGAGATCTAGCGGGGGGCAACAATGAGCAGTTCTTC
TRBJ1-2,TRBV11-2,NA,NA,CASSWKYGYTF,TGTGCCAGCAGCTGGAAGTATGGCTACACCTTC
TRBJ2-3,TRBV7-2,NA,TRBD2,CASSLKQMTSGMDTQYF,TGTGCCAGCAGCTTAAAACAGATGACTAGCGGGATGGATACGCAGTATTTT
TRBJ2-5,TRBV6-1,NA,NA,CASSEAPQETQYF,TGTGCCAGCAGTGAAGCGCCCCAAGAGACCCAGTACTTC
TRBJ2-7,TRBV20-1,few,TRBD1,CSAPGGRSSYEQYF,TGCAGTGCTCCAGGGGGTCGTAGCTCCTACGAGCAGTACTTC
TRBJ1-5,TRBV27,NA,NA,CASSLSRDGVSQPQHF,TGTGCCAGCAGTTTATCGAGGGATGGTGTCAGTCAGCCCCAGCATTTT
TRBJ2-3,TRBV18,NA,TRBD1,CASSPNRQGAGDTQYF,TGTGCCAGCTCACCAAATCGACAGGGGGCGGGAGATACGCAGTATTTT
TRBJ2-7,TRBV29-1,NA,TRBD1,CSVGTGSGSYEQYF,TGCAGCGTAGGGACAGGGAGCGGCAGCTACGAGCAGTACTTC
TRBJ2-7,TRBV20-1,NA,NA,CSARDLPPNEQYF,TGCAGTGCTAGAGATCTTCCCCCCAACGAGCAGTACTTC
TRBJ2-5,TRBV19,few,NA,CASSISRATGETQYF,TGTGCCAGTAGTATCTCTAGGGCTACAGGAGAGACCCAGTACTTC
TRBJ2-5,TRBV7-6,NA,NA,CASSHPRGPKTQYF,TGTGCCAGCAGCCACCCCCGGGGGCCGAAGACCCAGTACTTC
TRBJ2-3,TRBV5-6,once,NA,CASGDGPADTQYF,TGTGCCAGCGGAGACGGGCCCGCAGATACGCAGTATTTT
TRBJ1-5,TRBV28,NA,TRBD1,CASSAAGQGVYSNQPQHF,TGTGCCAGCAGTGCCGCGGGACAGGGAGTTTATAGCAATCAGCCCCAGCATTTT
TRBJ2-1,TRBV20-1,NA,NA,CSARDSGAGHNEQFF,TGCAGTGCTAGAGACTCGGGGGCGGGTCACAATGAGCAGTTCTTC
TRBJ2-7,TRBV27,few,TRBD1,CASSKGTGGYYEQYF,TGTGCCAGCAGCAAAGGGACAGGGGGCTACTACGAGCAGTACTTC
TRBJ2-7,TRBV18,many,NA,CASSPFGPRLSYEQYF,TGTGCCAGCTCACCCTTCGGGCCTCGGCTCTCCTACGAGCAGTACTTC
TRBJ2-7,TRBV11-2,NA,NA,CASSLREGVYEQYF,TGTGCCAGCAGCTTGCGTGAGGGTGTGTACGAGCAGTACTTC
TRBJ1-2,TRBV10-3,few,TRBD1,CAIAGDRGYGYTF,TGTGCCATCGCCGGGGACAGGGGATATGGCTACACCTTC
TRBJ2-1,TRBV12-5,few,NA,CASATASYNEQFF,TGTGCTAGTGCCACTGCATCCTACAATGAGCAGTTCTTC
TRBJ1-1,TRBV6-1,NA,NA,CASGRLRNTEAFF,TGTGCCAGCGGCAGACTCAGGAACACTGAAGCTTTCTTT